This T cell receptor beta chain was documented in a study of T cell responses to AZD1222 COVID-19 vaccine. The assay was immunoSEQ multiplex PCR, and TCRdb's table has in-frame clones only and misses some. Of 75,000 to 90,000 clones in the sample, around 90% were seen once. This CDR3 contains 15 residues. V was pared by 0 bases and J by 0 bases, with 9 bases between. Per germline, CDR1 SGHAT and CDR2 FQNNGV. Pooled in the analysis were second doses at about 4 or about 12 weeks. The chain couples TRBV11-2 to TRBJ2-7; a possible D gene is TRBD1 (6 bases). Sequencing used peripheral blood, obtained 28 days after the second AZD1222 dose. This clonotype was sampled from an adult who received the AZD1222 COVID-19 vaccine. The CDR3 DNA reads as TGTGCCAGCAGCTTAGATAGGGGGAGCTCCTACGAGCAGTACTTC. Translated: CASSLDRGSSYEQYF.